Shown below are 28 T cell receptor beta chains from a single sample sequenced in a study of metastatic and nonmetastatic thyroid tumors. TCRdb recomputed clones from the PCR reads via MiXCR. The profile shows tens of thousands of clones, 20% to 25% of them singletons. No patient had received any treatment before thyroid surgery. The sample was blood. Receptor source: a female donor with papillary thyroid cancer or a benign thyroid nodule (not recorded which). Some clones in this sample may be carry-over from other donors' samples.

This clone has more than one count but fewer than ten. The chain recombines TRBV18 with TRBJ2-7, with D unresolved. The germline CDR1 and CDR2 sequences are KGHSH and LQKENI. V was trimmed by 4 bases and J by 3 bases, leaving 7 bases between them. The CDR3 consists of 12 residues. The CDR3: CASSRWDYEQYF. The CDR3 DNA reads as TGTGCCAGCTCACGGTGGGACTACGAGCAGTACTTC.

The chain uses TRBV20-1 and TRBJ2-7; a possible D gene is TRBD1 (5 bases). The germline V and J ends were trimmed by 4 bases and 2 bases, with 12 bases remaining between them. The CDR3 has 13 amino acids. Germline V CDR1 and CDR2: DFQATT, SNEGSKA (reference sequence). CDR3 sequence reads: CSATDSEPYEQYF. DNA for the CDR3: TGCAGTGCTACCGACAGTGAGCCCTACGAGCAGTACTTC.

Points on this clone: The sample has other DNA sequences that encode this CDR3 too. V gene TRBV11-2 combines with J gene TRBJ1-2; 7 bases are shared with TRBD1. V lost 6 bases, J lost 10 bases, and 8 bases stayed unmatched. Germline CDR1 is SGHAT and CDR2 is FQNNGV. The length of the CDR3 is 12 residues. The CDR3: CASSRTGTAYTF. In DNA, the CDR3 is TGTGCCAGCAGTCGTACCGGGACAGCCTACACCTTC.

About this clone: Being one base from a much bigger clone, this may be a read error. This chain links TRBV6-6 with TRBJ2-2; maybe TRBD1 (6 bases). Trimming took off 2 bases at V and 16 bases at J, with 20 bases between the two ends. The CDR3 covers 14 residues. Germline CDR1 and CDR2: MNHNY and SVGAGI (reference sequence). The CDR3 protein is CASSYGQLTGESFF. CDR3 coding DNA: TGTGCCAGCAGTTACGGACAGCTCACCGGGGAGTCGTTTTTT.

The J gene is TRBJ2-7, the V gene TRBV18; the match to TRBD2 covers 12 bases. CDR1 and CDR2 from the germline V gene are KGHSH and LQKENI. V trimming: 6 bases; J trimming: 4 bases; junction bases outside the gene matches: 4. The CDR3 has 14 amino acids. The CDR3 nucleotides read TGTGCCAGCTCCCGACTAGCGGGGGAGTACGAGCAGTACTTC. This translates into CASSRLAGEYEQYF.

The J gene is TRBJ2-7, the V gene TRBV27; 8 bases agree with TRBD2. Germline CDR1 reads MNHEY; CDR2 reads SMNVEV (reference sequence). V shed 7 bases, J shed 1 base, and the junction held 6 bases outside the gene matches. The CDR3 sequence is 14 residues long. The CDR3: CASKKLAGSYEQYF. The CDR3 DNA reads TGTGCCAGCAAAAAGTTAGCGGGGTCCTACGAGCAGTACTTC.

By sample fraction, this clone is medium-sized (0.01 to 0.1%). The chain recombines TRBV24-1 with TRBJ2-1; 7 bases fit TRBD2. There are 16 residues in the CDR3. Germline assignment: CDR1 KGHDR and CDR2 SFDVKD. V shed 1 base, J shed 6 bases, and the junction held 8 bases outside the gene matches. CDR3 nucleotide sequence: TGTGCCACCAGTGATTTACGGGCGGGAGCATCCAATGAGCAGTTCTTC. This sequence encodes CATSDLRAGASNEQFF.

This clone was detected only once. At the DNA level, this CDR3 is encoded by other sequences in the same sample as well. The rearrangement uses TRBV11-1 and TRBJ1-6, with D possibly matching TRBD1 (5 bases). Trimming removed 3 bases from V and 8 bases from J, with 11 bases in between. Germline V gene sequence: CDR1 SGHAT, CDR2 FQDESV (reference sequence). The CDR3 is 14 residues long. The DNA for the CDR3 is TGTGCCAGCAGCTTTGGGACGGAATATTCACCCCTCCACTTT. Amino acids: CASSFGTEYSPLHF.

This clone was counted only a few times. CDR3 coding DNA: TGTGCCAGCAGCCAACAGCGGGGAGCAGAGACCCAGTACTTC. Protein product: CASSQQRGAETQYF. The chain combines TRBV3-1 with TRBJ2-5, with 7 bases matching TRBD2. V lost 2 bases and J lost 4; bases outside the gene matches: 4. The germline gives CDR1 LGHDT, CDR2 YNNKEL (reference sequence). The CDR3 covers 14 residues.

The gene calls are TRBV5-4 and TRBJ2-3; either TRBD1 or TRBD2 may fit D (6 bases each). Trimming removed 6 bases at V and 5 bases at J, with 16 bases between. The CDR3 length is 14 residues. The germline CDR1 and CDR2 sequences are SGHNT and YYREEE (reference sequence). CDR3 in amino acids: CASMGGPARDTQYF. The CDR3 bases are TGTGCCAGCATGGGGGGCCCAGCCAGAGATACGCAGTATTTT.

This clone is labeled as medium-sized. For the CDR3, the DNA is TGTGCCAGCAGTGATAGGTTCGATGAGCAGTTCTTC. It specifies CASSDRFDEQFF. The V and J genes are TRBV6-1 and TRBJ2-1; D remains unclear. Germline V lookup: CDR1 MNHNS, CDR2 SASEGT. The V end lost 3 bases, the J end lost 8 bases, and 8 bases lay between the germline ends. This CDR3 region has 12 residues.

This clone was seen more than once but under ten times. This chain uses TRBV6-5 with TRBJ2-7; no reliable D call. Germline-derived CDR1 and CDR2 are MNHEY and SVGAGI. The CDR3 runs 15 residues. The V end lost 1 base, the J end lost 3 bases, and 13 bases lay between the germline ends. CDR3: CASSYFSAVGYEQYF. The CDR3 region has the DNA TGTGCCAGCAGTTACTTCTCGGCAGTGGGCTACGAGCAGTACTTC.

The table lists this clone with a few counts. CDR3 residues: CSAGLAGDEQYF. The CDR3, as DNA: TGCAGTGCTGGGCTAGCGGGGGATGAGCAGTACTTC. The rearrangement uses TRBV20-1 and TRBJ2-7; the match to TRBD2 covers 10 bases. Germline V gives CDR1 DFQATT, CDR2 SNEGSKA (reference sequence). The CDR3 totals 12 residues. Trimming cost V 5 bases and J 7 bases; bases outside gene matches: 5.

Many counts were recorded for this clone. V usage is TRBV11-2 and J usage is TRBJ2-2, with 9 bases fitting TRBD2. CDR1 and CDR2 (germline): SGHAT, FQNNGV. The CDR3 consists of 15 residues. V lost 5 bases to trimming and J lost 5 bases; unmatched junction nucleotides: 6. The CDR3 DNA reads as TGTGCCAGCAGCCTCAGCGGGGGGCGGACCGGGGAGCTGTTTTTT. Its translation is CASSLSGGRTGELFF.

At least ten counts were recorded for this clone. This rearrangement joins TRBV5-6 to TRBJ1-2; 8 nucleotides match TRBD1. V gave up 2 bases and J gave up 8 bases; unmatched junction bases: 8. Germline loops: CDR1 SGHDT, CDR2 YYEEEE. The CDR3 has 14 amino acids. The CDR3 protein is CASSFTQGAGGYTF. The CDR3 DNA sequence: TGTGCCAGCAGCTTCACCCAGGGGGCGGGAGGCTACACCTTC. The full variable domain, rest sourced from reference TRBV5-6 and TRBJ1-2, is DAGVTQSPTHLIKTRGQQVTLRCSPKSGHDTVSWYQQALGQGPQFIFQYYEEEERQRGNFPDRFSGHQFPNYSSELNVNALLLGDSALYLCASSFTQGAGGYTFGSGTRLTVV.

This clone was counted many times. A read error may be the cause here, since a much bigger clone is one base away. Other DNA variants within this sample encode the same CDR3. CDR3 bases: TGCGCCAGCAGTTTAGCGGGAGTCGCAGATACGCAGTATTTT. Translation: CASSLAGVADTQYF. The chain joins TRBV28 to TRBJ2-3, with 9 bases fitting TRBD2. Germline V gene data show CDR1 as MDHEN and CDR2 as SYDVKM. The CDR3 is made up of 14 amino acids.

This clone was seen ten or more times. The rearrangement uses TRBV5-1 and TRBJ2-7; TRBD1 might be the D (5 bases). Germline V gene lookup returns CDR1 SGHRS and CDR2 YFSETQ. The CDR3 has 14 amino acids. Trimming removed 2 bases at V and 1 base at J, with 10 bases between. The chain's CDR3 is CASSLETVSYEQYF. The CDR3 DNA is TGCGCCAGCAGCTTAGAGACAGTGTCCTACGAGCAGTACTTC.

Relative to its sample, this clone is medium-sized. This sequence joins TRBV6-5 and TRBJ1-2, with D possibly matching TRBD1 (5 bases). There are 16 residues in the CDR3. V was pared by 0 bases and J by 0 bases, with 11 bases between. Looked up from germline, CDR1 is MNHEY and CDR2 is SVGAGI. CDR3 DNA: TGTGCCAGCAGTTACTCGGAAGGGGATCCTAACTATGGCTACACCTTC. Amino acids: CASSYSEGDPNYGYTF.

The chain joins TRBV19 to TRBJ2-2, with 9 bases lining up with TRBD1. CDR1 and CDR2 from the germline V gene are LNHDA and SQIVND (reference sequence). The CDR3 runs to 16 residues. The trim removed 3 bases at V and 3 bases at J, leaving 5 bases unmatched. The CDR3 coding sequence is TGTGCCAGTAGTATTAGGGACAGGGCGGACACCGGGGAGCTGTTTTTT. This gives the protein CASSIRDRADTGELFF.

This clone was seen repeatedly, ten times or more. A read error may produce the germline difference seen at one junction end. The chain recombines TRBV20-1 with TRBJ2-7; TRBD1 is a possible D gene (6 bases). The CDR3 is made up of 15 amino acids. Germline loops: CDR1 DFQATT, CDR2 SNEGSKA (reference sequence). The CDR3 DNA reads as TGCAGTGCTAGAGACCTCAGGGGCCTCTCCCACGAGCAGTACTTC. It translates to CSARDLRGLSHEQYF.

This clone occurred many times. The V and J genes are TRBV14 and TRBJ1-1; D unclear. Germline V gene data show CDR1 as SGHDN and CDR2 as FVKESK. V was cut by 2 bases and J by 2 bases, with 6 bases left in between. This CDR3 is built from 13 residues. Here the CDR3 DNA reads TGTGCCAGCAGCCAACTTTTAAACACTGAAGCTTTCTTT. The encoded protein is CASSQLLNTEAFF.

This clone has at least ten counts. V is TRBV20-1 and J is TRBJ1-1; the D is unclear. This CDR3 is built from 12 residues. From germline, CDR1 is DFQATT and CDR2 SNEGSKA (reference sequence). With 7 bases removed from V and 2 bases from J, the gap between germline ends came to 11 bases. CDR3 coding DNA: TGCAGTGGGGAGGGTGGCAACACTGAAGCTTTCTTT. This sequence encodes CSGEGGNTEAFF.

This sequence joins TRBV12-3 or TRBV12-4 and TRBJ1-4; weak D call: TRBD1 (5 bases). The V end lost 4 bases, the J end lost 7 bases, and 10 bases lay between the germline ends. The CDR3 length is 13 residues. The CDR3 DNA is TGTGCCAGCAGTTCTGGGGCAGTTGAAAAACTGTTTTTT. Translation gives CASSSGAVEKLFF.

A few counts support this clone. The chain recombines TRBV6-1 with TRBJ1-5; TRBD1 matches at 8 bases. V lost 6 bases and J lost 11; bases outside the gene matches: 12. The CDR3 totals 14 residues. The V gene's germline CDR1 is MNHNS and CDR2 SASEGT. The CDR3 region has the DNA TGTGCCAGCAGAAAGACAGGGGCGGGACAGTCCCAGCATTTT. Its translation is CASRKTGAGQSQHF.

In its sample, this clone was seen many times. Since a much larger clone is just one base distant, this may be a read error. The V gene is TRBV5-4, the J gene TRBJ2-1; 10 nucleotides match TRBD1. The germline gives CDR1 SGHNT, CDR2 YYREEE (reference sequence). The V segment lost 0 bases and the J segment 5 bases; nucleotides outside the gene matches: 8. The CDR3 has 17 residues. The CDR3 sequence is CASSLGATDRGDNEQFF. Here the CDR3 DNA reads TGTGCCAGCAGCTTGGGGGCCACGGACAGGGGGGACAATGAGCAGTTCTTC.

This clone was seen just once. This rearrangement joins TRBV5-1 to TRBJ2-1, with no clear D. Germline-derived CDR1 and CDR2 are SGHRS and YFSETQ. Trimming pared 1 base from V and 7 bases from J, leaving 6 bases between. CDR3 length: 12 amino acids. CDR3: CASSLSRNEQFF. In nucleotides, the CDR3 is TGCGCCAGCAGCTTGAGTCGAAATGAGCAGTTCTTC.

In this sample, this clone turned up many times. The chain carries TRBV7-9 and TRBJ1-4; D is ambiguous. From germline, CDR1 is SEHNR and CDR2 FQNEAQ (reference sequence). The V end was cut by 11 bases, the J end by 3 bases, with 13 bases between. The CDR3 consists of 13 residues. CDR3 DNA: TGTGCCGGCTCGTCACTCGCTAATGAAAAACTGTTTTTT. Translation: CAGSSLANEKLFF.

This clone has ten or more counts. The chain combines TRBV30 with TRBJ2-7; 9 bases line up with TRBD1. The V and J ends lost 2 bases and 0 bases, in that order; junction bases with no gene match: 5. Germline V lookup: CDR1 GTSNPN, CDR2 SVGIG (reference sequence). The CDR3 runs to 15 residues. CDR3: CAWSRGTGISYEQYF. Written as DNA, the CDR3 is TGTGCCTGGAGTCGGGGGACAGGGATCTCCTACGAGCAGTACTTC. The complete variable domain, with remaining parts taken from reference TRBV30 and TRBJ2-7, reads SQTIHQWPATLVQPVGSPLSLECTVEGTSNPNLYWYRQAAGRGLQLLFYSVGIGQISSEVPQNLSASRPQDRQFILSSKKLLLSDSGFYLCAWSRGTGISYEQYFGPGTRLTVT.